The 10 T cell receptor beta chains reported below all come from one sample, sequenced in a study of T cells in Graves' hyperthyroidism and ophthalmopathy. Amplification of TCR beta CDR3 regions was performed using RNA transcripts as template. Using the HTBI primer set, a first-round RT-PCR was run on the TCR CDR3. TCRdb passed the multiplex PCR reads through MiXCR, listing each CDR3 protein once. The table lists hundreds of thousands of distinct CDR3 sequences, over 15% of them singletons. Sequenced: blood. The receptor source for this set is a woman aged 45-59 years with Graves' hyperthyroidism that later progressed to Graves' ophthalmopathy.

This clonotype was observed a few times. The J gene is TRBJ2-5, the V gene TRBV11-2; 9 positions match TRBD1. V lost 5 bases to trimming and J lost 5 bases; unmatched junction nucleotides: 9. The V gene's germline CDR1 is SGHAT and CDR2 FQNNGV. CDR3 length: 15 residues. DNA of the CDR3: TGTGCCAGCAGCACCAACACAGGGGGCGGTGAGACCCAGTACTTC. Translated, it gives CASSTNTGGGETQYF.

The sample holds a few counts of this clonotype. The V call is TRBV6-1, the J call TRBJ1-1; D possibly corresponds to TRBD1 (5 bases). Trimming cost V 8 bases and J 0 bases, with 13 bases left between them. Germline lookup yields CDR1 MNHNS and CDR2 SASEGT. CDR3 length: 14 amino acids. DNA of the CDR3: TGTGCCAGCCACTTCTGGGGCATGAACACTGAAGCTTTCTTT. Encoded protein: CASHFWGMNTEAFF.

This sequence joins TRBV6-2 or TRBV6-3 and TRBJ1-1; tentative D call: TRBD1 (5 bases). The V end lost 2 bases, the J end lost 6 bases, and 13 bases lay between the germline ends. Germline lookup yields CDR1 MNHEY and CDR2 SVGEGT. This CDR3 is built from 14 residues. CDR3 coding DNA: TGTGCCAGCAGTTACCTGGGACTACTCTCTGAAGCTTTCTTT. Translation gives CASSYLGLLSEAFF.

This clonotype has only a few counts. This chain uses TRBV20-1 with TRBJ2-7, with 8 bases matching TRBD2. This CDR3 contains 14 residues. Germline V gene data show CDR1 as DFQATT and CDR2 as SNEGSKA (reference sequence). J was trimmed by 2 bases and V by 3 bases; bases with no gene match: 6. In nucleotides, the CDR3 is TGCAGTGCTAGTCGGCAGGGACTAGCCTACGAGCAGTACTTC. It codes for CSASRQGLAYEQYF.

This chain uses TRBV7-8 with TRBJ1-1; 7 bases map to TRBD1. This CDR3 is 13 amino acids long. Per germline, CDR1 SGHVS and CDR2 FQNEAQ. V dropped 5 bases and J dropped 6; count of bases not matched to a gene: 6. The CDR3 here is CASSRDSVSEAFF. The CDR3 nucleotides are TGTGCCAGCAGCCGGGACAGTGTGTCTGAAGCTTTCTTT.

The chain is built from TRBV4-2 and TRBJ2-1, with 8 nucleotides matching TRBD1. Germline V lookup: CDR1 LGHNA, CDR2 YNFKEQ. This CDR3 has 16 residues. V was pared by 4 bases and J by 8 bases, with 13 bases of the junction left unmatched. CDR3 amino acids: CASSPGGTGPTDEQFF. CDR3 nucleotide sequence: TGTGCCAGCAGCCCTGGTGGGACAGGACCAACGGATGAGCAGTTCTTC.

This clonotype occurred many times. The chain joins TRBV12-3 or TRBV12-4 to TRBJ1-2, with a tentative D call TRBD1 (5 bases). This CDR3 comprises 15 residues. Trimming shortened V by 5 bases and J by 4 bases, and 17 bases separated the two germline ends. The CDR3 nucleotides are TGTGCCAGCAGTCCCAGAGGGGCTTTCTCCTATGGCTACACCTTC. Translated: CASSPRGAFSYGYTF.

At least ten counts were recorded for this clonotype. V and J are TRBV7-9 and TRBJ2-5, with no clear D. This CDR3 has 17 amino acids. Germline V gives CDR1 SEHNR, CDR2 FQNEAQ (reference sequence). Between the trimmed V and J ends, which lost 1 base and 5 bases, there was a span of 20 bases. This CDR3 reads CASSLVPYSVGVETQYF. In DNA, the CDR3 is TGTGCCAGCAGCTTAGTCCCCTACTCTGTGGGTGTTGAGACCCAGTACTTC.

This clonotype was counted at least ten times. This rearrangement joins TRBV11-3 to TRBJ2-3; D ambiguous. The CDR3 runs 13 residues. Trimming left V 3 bases short and J 9 bases short, with 13 bases between. The germline V gene encodes CDR1 SGHNT and CDR2 YENEEA. CDR3 nucleotide sequence: TGTGCCAGCAGCTTGGGCCCCAGCTCCACGCAGTATTTT. It yields the protein CASSLGPSSTQYF.

This clonotype has more than one count but fewer than ten. This chain joins TRBV7-9 and TRBJ2-1; possible D gene TRBD1, 5 bases. Looked up from germline, CDR1 is SEHNR and CDR2 is FQNEAQ (reference sequence). This CDR3 is 17 amino acids long. V gave up 0 bases and J gave up 0 bases, with 12 bases separating them. The CDR3 sequence: CASSLAYRQSSYNEQFF. Here the CDR3 DNA reads TGTGCCAGCAGCTTAGCGTACAGGCAAAGCTCCTACAATGAGCAGTTCTTC. The whole variable domain, filled in from reference TRBV7-9 and TRBJ2-1, reads DTGVSQNPRHKITKRGQNVTFRCDPISEHNRLYWYRQTLGQGPEFLTYFQNEAQLEKSRLLSDRFSAERPKGSFSTLEIQRTEQGDSAMYLCASSLAYRQSSYNEQFFGPGTRLTVL.